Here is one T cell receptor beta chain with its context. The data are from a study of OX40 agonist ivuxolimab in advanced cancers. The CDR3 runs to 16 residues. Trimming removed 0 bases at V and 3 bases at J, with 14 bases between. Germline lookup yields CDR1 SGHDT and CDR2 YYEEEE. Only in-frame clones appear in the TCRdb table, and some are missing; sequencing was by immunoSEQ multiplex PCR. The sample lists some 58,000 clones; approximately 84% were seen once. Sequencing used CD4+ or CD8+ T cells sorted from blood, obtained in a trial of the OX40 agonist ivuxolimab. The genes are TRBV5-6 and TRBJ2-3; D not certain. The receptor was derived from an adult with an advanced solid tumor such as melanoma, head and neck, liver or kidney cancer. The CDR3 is CASSLEVGDFTDTQYF. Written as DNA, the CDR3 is TGTGCCAGCAGCTTGGAGGTTGGCGACTTTACAGATACGCAGTATTTT. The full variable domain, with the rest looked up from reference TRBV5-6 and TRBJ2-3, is DAGVTQSPTHLIKTRGQQVTLRCSPKSGHDTVSWYQQALGQGPQFIFQYYEEEERQRGNFPDRFSGHQFPNYSSELNVNALLLGDSALYLCASSLEVGDFTDTQYFGPGTRLTVL.